The clone carrying this T cell receptor beta chain was detected a few times. Its specificity is unknown. Each sample used at least 7 million PBMCs. The data stem from a study of blood T cells in healthy people across ages. Findings of the study overall: While age rose, TCR beta diversity per million T cells dropped in a roughly linear way.

Per germline, CDR1 SGHRS and CDR2 YFSETQ. The CDR3 has 14 residues. Trimming took 1 base from V and 8 from J, leaving 15 bases between them. Primed by a sample-barcoded 5' primer and a J-beta primer mix, a second PCR proceeded for 7 to 11 cycles. TCRdb reprocessed the 5' RACE reads with MiXCR, giving one entry per CDR3 protein. The data contain approximately 800,000 distinct CDR3 sequences, 55% to 75% of them singletons. This chain links TRBV5-1 with TRBJ1-2, with D possibly being TRBD1 (6 bases). Sequencing input: blood. This receptor was taken from a man between 25 and 39 years old in good health. CDR3 DNA sequence: TGCGCCAGCAGCTTGTCAGGACAGATCGACGGCTACACCTTC. It translates to CASSLSGQIDGYTF.